Following are 22 T cell receptor beta chains from one sample sequenced in a study of Tregs in tolerant kidney transplant recipients (dated by TCRdb to between 2018 and 2021). Library preparation employed the immunoSEQ multiplex PCR assay. TCRdb took over this immuneACCESS table, retaining in-frame rearrangements with V and J assigned. Such tables are incomplete; in checked studies, under half of the missing clones stem from an unresolved V gene, and the remainder is unexplained. The sample has 9,500 to 11,000 clones on record, 91% of them singletons. The top ten constitute around 6% of the sample. These receptors' targets are unknown. The sample's time point label is to be understood as: blood sample drawn before combined kidney and bone marrow transplant. This specimen consisted of Tregs from blood cultured with allogeneic cells, obtained before the transplant. The receptors here all came from a human patient who received a combined kidney and bone marrow transplant.

The chain couples TRBV5-6 to TRBJ1-2; D is uncertain. V lost 5 bases, J lost 3 bases, and 5 bases lay in between. Germline CDR1 and CDR2: SGHDT and YYEEEE. The CDR3 loop spans 11 amino acids. CDR3 protein: CASSRDYGYTF. CDR3 coding DNA: TGTGCCAGCAGTCGAGACTATGGCTACACCTTC.

The chain carries TRBV23-1 and TRBJ1-5, with D possibly matching TRBD1 (5 bases). TRBV23-1 is an ORF; its function is uncertain. There are 16 residues in the CDR3. The V end was cut by 0 bases, the J end by 3 bases, with 12 bases between. The CDR3: CASSQSMGPSNQPQHF. Here the CDR3 DNA reads TGCGCCAGCAGTCAATCGATGGGGCCTTCCAATCAGCCCCAGCATTTT.

The J gene is TRBJ2-2, the V gene TRBV6-1; no clear D. The V end was cut by 6 bases, the J end by 0 bases, with 8 bases between. The CDR3 has 14 amino acids. Per germline, CDR1 MNHNS and CDR2 SASEGT. DNA for the CDR3: TGTGCCAGCAGCGCACACTCGAACACCGGGGAGCTGTTTTTT. Its protein is CASSAHSNTGELFF.

V is TRBV4-2 and J is TRBJ1-1; 8 bases are shared with TRBD1. CDR3 length: 15 amino acids. V gave up 4 bases and J gave up 4 bases; unmatched junction bases: 8. Germline V gene sequence: CDR1 LGHNA, CDR2 YNFKEQ. DNA of the CDR3: TGTGCCAGCAGCCTGAGCACCAGGGGGCTCACTGAAGCTTTCTTT. Its protein product is CASSLSTRGLTEAFF.

The chain has TRBV5-8 and TRBJ2-7, with TRBD1 identical over 9 bases. The CDR3 loop spans 16 amino acids. V gave up 5 bases and J gave up 0 bases; unmatched junction bases: 9. Germline V gene sequence: CDR1 SGHTS, CDR2 YDEGEE. The chain's CDR3 is CASRPRGQGNSYEQYF. In DNA form, the CDR3 reads TGTGCCAGCAGACCCAGAGGACAGGGGAACTCCTACGAGCAGTACTTC.

The chain links TRBV9 to TRBJ2-7; D gene uncertain. CDR1 is SGDLS and CDR2 is YYNGEE in the germline V gene. The CDR3 runs 16 residues. V was shortened by 3 bases and J by 2 bases, with 18 bases between the two germline ends. The DNA for the CDR3 is TGTGCCAGCAGCGGAAACACCGGGCCTAAACCCTACGAGCAGTACTTC. Protein sequence: CASSGNTGPKPYEQYF.

The rearrangement joins TRBV18 to TRBJ1-2; no clear D. CDR3 length: 12 residues. In germline, CDR1 is KGHSH, CDR2 LQKENI. Trimming cost V 3 bases and J 1 base, with 3 bases left between them. Here the CDR3 DNA reads TGTGCCAGCTCACCTAGTAACTATGGCTACACCTTC. Translation gives CASSPSNYGYTF.

The V call is TRBV5-1, the J call TRBJ2-1; 11 bases map to TRBD2. Germline V gene lookup returns CDR1 SGHRS and CDR2 YFSETQ. The CDR3 is made up of 15 amino acids. The V gene end was trimmed by 4 bases and the J gene end by 4 bases; junction bases not matched to a gene: 4. CDR3 region: CASSRTSGSYNEQFF. The CDR3 bases are TGCGCCAGCAGCCGGACTAGCGGGTCGTACAATGAGCAGTTCTTC.

The rearrangement joins TRBV7-2 to TRBJ1-3; D might be TRBD1 (5 bases). The CDR3 covers 15 residues. Trimming took off 5 bases at V and 0 bases at J, with 11 bases between the two ends. CDR1 and CDR2 from the germline V gene are SGHTA and FQGNSA. CDR3: CASSSDSLSGNTIYF. DNA of the CDR3: TGTGCCAGCAGCAGCGACAGCCTCTCTGGAAACACCATATATTTT.

The chain employs TRBV15 and TRBJ2-7; 7 bases map to TRBD1. Germline CDR1 and CDR2: LNHNV and YYDKDF (reference sequence). V was clipped by 5 bases and J by 2 bases; unmatched bases: 3. The CDR3 sequence is 13 residues long. CDR3 sequence: CATSRDRTYEQYF. CDR3 DNA sequence: TGTGCCACCAGCCGGGACAGAACCTACGAGCAGTACTTC.

This chain joins TRBV9 and TRBJ2-5, with 12 positions matching TRBD2. The V segment lost 2 bases and the J segment 2 bases; nucleotides outside the gene matches: 1. The CDR3 covers 15 residues. In germline, CDR1 is SGDLS, CDR2 YYNGEE. The CDR3 region is CASSVTSGSQETQYF. CDR3 DNA: TGTGCCAGCAGCGTGACTAGCGGGAGTCAAGAGACCCAGTACTTC.

This clone was picked up one time. The chain is built from TRBV7-9 and TRBJ1-4; 10 positions agree with TRBD1. This CDR3 is 16 amino acids long. Germline V gene lookup returns CDR1 SEHNR and CDR2 FQNEAQ (reference sequence). Unmatched junction bases numbered 10, after V lost 5 bases and J lost 7 bases. The CDR3 region has the DNA TGTGCCAGCAGCGCGACAGGGGGCGTAGCGGGTGAAAAACTGTTTTTT. This sequence encodes CASSATGGVAGEKLFF.

The chain is built from TRBV28 and TRBJ1-4; 11 bases fit TRBD1. The length of the CDR3 is 16 residues. Germline V lookup: CDR1 MDHEN, CDR2 SYDVKM. V lost 7 bases to trimming and J lost 3 bases; unmatched junction nucleotides: 7. DNA of the CDR3: TGTGCCAGCACGGGACAGGGGGGAACGGCTAATGAAAAACTGTTTTTT. Protein: CASTGQGGTANEKLFF.

V gene TRBV19 combines with J gene TRBJ1-1, with 7 bases fitting TRBD1. Germline loops: CDR1 LNHDA, CDR2 SQIVND (reference sequence). Trimming cost V 4 bases and J 2 bases; bases outside gene matches: 7. This CDR3 has 15 amino acids. The chain's CDR3 is CASSTWDSLNTEAFF. CDR3 in DNA: TGTGCCAGTAGTACCTGGGACAGTTTAAACACTGAAGCTTTCTTT.

V and J are TRBV5-4 and TRBJ2-3; 7 bases line up with TRBD2. CDR1 and CDR2 from the germline V gene are SGHNT and YYREEE (reference sequence). The V and J ends lost 0 bases and 2 bases, in that order; junction bases with no gene match: 6. This CDR3 comprises 16 residues. This CDR3 reads CASSLARAGVTDTQYF. CDR3 bases: TGTGCCAGCAGCTTGGCCCGGGCGGGAGTCACAGATACGCAGTATTTT. The whole variable domain, filled in from reference TRBV5-4 and TRBJ2-3, reads ETGVTQSPTHLIKTRGQQVTLRCSSQSGHNTVSWYQQALGQGPQFIFQYYREEENGRGNFPPRFSGLQFPNYSSELNVNALELDDSALYLCASSLARAGVTDTQYFGPGTRLTVL.

The V call is TRBV23-1, the J call TRBJ1-4; D uncertain. TRBV23-1 is given ORF status, its function remaining uncertain. The length of the CDR3 is 20 residues. The V gene lost 0 bases and the J gene lost 0 bases, with 20 bases spanning the gap. In nucleotides, the CDR3 is TGCGCCAGCAGTCAATCCGGGGAGGGAAAGGGTGGTGCAACTAATGAAAAACTGTTTTTT. This sequence encodes CASSQSGEGKGGATNEKLFF.

This chain connects TRBV7-2 to TRBJ2-1; TRBD2 is a possible D gene (5 bases). Deletions cut 4 bases from V and 5 bases from J, with 18 bases between. The CDR3 sequence is 16 residues long. Germline V gene sequence: CDR1 SGHTA, CDR2 FQGNSA. The CDR3 bases are TGTGCCAGCAGCTCCCTATGGGAGCGGCTAAACAATGAGCAGTTCTTC. It specifies CASSSLWERLNNEQFF.

The chain combines TRBV27 with TRBJ2-2; 10 bases align to TRBD1. Germline CDR1 MNHEY, CDR2 SMNVEV (reference sequence). CDR3 length equals 17 residues. The ends lost 5 bases at V and 2 bases at J; junction bases unmatched: 8. CDR3 nucleotide sequence: TGTGCCAGCAGTCGGGACAGGGGATATGTTAACACCGGGGAGCTGTTTTTT. It is translated as CASSRDRGYVNTGELFF.

The chain couples TRBV2 to TRBJ2-6, with 11 bases lining up with TRBD1. Trimming took 3 bases from V and 12 from J; bases not matched to a gene: 1. This CDR3 is 13 amino acids long. CDR1 and CDR2 (germline): SNHLY, FYNNEI. The CDR3 loop is CASSEGTGGVLTF. In DNA, the CDR3 is TGTGCCAGCAGTGAGGGGACAGGGGGCGTCCTGACTTTC.

The rearrangement links TRBV2 to TRBJ1-4, with a weak D call TRBD1 (6 bases). This CDR3 comprises 12 residues. The germline V and J ends were trimmed by 7 bases and 3 bases, with 6 bases remaining between them. Per germline, CDR1 SNHLY and CDR2 FYNNEI. This chain's CDR3 is CASKGANEKLFF. Here the CDR3 DNA reads TGTGCCAGCAAGGGGGCTAATGAAAAACTGTTTTTT.

CDR3 protein: CASSLGRGPGGTQYF. As DNA, the CDR3 is TGTGCCAGCAGTTTGGGGCGGGGCCCCGGCGGGACCCAGTACTTC. This chain joins TRBV27 and TRBJ2-5; a weak D match, TRBD2 (6 bases). The CDR3 length is 15 residues. CDR1 and CDR2 (germline): MNHEY, SMNVEV (reference sequence). With 3 bases removed from V and 7 bases from J, the gap between germline ends came to 18 bases.

DNA for the CDR3: TGTGCCAGCAGTTTATACGGTAATTCACCCCTCCACTTT. Encoded protein: CASSLYGNSPLHF. The rearrangement uses TRBV28 and TRBJ1-6; D unresolved. The germline V gene has CDR1 MDHEN and CDR2 SYDVKM. The V end lost 1 base, the J end lost 6 bases, and 4 bases lay between the germline ends. This CDR3 has 13 amino acids. The full variable domain, in which reference TRBV28 and TRBJ1-6 provide the parts outside the CDR3, is DVKVTQSSRYLVKRTGEKVFLECVQDMDHENMFWYRQDPGLGLRLIYFSYDVKMKEKGDIPEGYSVSREKKERFSLILESASTNQTSMYLCASSLYGNSPLHFGNGTRLTVT.